This TCR beta chain was found in a study of cytomegalovirus exposure and HLA in healthy donors (dated by TCRdb to 2016 to 2017). Turning to the overall study: In an earlier analysis of under 600 of the donors, 250 to 350 Gb of sequence data and some 100 million unique TCR beta sequences from roughly 180 million T cells were reported. Of the roughly 420 genotyped donors, less than 85% were placed in the genetic ancestry cluster associated with self-reported Caucasian donors. The study combined high-throughput TCR immunosequencing, statistical association of individual TCRs with disease status, and machine learning to predict cytomegalovirus infection status. In addition to the first cohort of 650 to 800 subjects, a separate validation cohort of approximately 110 different subjects was used. A later analysis re-analyzed previously published TCR beta repertoires from about 730 donors and added high-resolution HLA genotyping to study TCR occurrence patterns. Among some 410 genotyped donors of the cohort, an average of around 250,000 unique TCR beta nucleotide sequences was sequenced per donor, of which 15% to 20% were non-productive. The study was designed to test whether signatures of past pathogen exposure could be identified by cataloging public T cell receptors. A handful of DR-DQ haplotypes were handled as single units for association and clustering because linkage in the cohort was strong. An earlier analysis of fewer than 750 of the donors used high-throughput TCR beta sequencing to judge whether each TCR beta V gene segment behaved as functional or pseudogenic. Both class I and class II loci were covered by HLA typing, at four-digit resolution. Using immunosequencing, the study profiled T cell repertoires from 500 to 800 subjects and related those repertoires to cytomegalovirus serostatus. In the later analysis, no new phenotypic data were used to find candidate immune exposures; instead, reliance was placed on TCR beta sequences and their occurrence across donors. In a later genetic analysis, genome-wide SNP genotypes for about 65% of the 666 donors were used, and that subset was treated as a discovery cohort. Typing coverage varied by locus: roughly 620-630 donors for A, B, C, DRB1 and DQB1; more than 500 for DQA1; about 570 for DPA1; approximately 450 for DPB1. Every repertoire in the discovery cohort had been generated on one and the same sequencing platform. Donor age, sex, ethnicity and CMV serostatus were collected together with the repertoire data. An early release that covered about 600 HLA-typed donors contained 250 to 350 gigabases of sequencing data and tens of millions of unique TCR sequences.

Library preparation was by the immunoSEQ multiplex PCR assay. The multiplex PCR relied on a mix of 60 forward primers for TCR Vbeta segments and 13 reverse primers for TCR Jbeta segments. A multiplex PCR assay on genomic DNA amplified the CDR3 region of rearranged TCR beta genes. The Illumina HiSeq System was used to sequence the amplified TCR beta libraries as 87-base-pair reads. The authors' pipeline ran thus. Across the 500 to 700 repertoires, a later analysis counted tens of millions of unique TCR beta chains, roughly 11 million of which were shared by at least two donors. Raw reads were error-corrected and collapsed into unique sequences with a nearest-neighbor algorithm that merged closely related sequences to remove PCR and sequencing errors. To assign V, D and J gene segments, CDR3 sequences were aligned to IMGT reference sequences. For a sequence to be retained, a match of at least six nucleotides to both a V gene segment and a J gene segment was required. A rearrangement was called productive if the CDR3 had no stop codons and remained in frame with V and J, and every other rearrangement was called non-productive. Following IMGT convention, CDR3 was defined as the stretch from the second conserved V-encoded cysteine to the conserved J-encoded phenylalanine. Sequences without an unambiguous match to a single V gene segment were excluded from the earlier analysis of several hundred of the donors. An earlier analysis of over 450 of the donors classified V segments as functional when productive rearrangements were above 56.7% and as segregating when the standard deviation between donors was above 5%. A statistical classification framework was developed to diagnose cytomegalovirus status using the catalog of TCR beta chain sequences. In a later analysis, V and J genes were assigned by comparing TCR nucleotide sequences against IMGT/GENE-DB human TR gene sequences. The TCRdist pipeline was used in a later analysis to assign CDR3 sequences and most-parsimonious VDJ recombination scenarios. A later analysis defined each TCR beta chain by its CDR3 amino acid sequence plus V-gene family, and excluded reads lacking a unique V-gene family. To address suspected cross-contamination and a sequencing artifact, a later analysis removed roughly 640 highly shared, low-generation-probability nucleotide sequences. A later analysis calculated a clonal expansion index for each public chain from normalized within-repertoire ranks of inferred template counts. In a later analysis, generation probabilities were computed with a VDJ recombination model fitted to out-of-frame rearrangements, and the resulting probabilities were checked against IGoR. In a later analysis, TCR-TCR, TCR-HLA and TCR-CMV co-occurrence was scored with hypergeometric tests, and a repertoire-size bias correction was applied to TCR pairs. False discovery rates were estimated in a later analysis by permuting HLA or CMV assignments 20 times. A later analysis grouped co-occurring TCRs with DBSCAN, adding TCRdist sequence similarity when clustering within HLA-allele-positive subsets. For co-occurrence clustering, repertoires with fewer than 30,000 or more than 120,000 public chains were excluded, along with five repertoires with anomalous nucleotide sharing. TCRdb took over this immuneACCESS table, retaining in-frame rearrangements with V and J assigned. Such tables are incomplete; in checked studies, under half of the missing clones stem from an unresolved V gene, and the remainder is unexplained. V and J calls and clone size are those listed in that table; D and trimming were worked out from the DNA. The table for this sample records some 46,000 clones. The ten biggest clones cover roughly 1.8% of the sample.

The investigation overall reported the following: The authors suggested that the approach could potentially be generalized to other disease states and immunological phenotypes. Because counts were too low, 15 to 20 rarely observed V segments, including chromosome 9 orphons, were excluded from the earlier analysis of 587 of the donors. In the study, some 160 TCR beta chains were listed as associated with cytomegalovirus. A later genetic analysis associated a missense DCLRE1C variant with V-gene and J-gene trimming of TCR beta chains, and an independent cohort replicated the association. The sequencing pipeline was judged likely to have produced a cluster of highly shared sequence variants as a technical artifact. Broadly in line with IMGT annotations, most TCR beta V segments showed up in productive rearrangements about 87% or about 30% of the time in an earlier analysis of about 500 of the donors. Most TCR sequences were observed very rarely across donors, whereas some public TCRs were present in many individuals. Several of the top co-occurrence clusters appeared to be linked to parvovirus B19, influenza, CMV and Epstein-Barr virus, according to a later analysis. A later analysis associated 15,000 to 20,000 TCR beta sequences with specific HLA alleles at a false discovery rate of 0.05. HLA typing was unavailable for some donors at each locus, so association tests used only the typed subset. The cohort was sequenced for TCR beta chains only, and without alpha or paired-chain data the features that could be detected were limited. Some IMGT-functional V segments, including TRBV6-2 and TRBV6-3, could not be told apart with the 87-base-pair reads, so those segments were excluded. Roughly uniform sequencing depth across donors was assumed in presence/absence analyses, although this assumption may not hold. Compared with equally common non-associated chains, HLA-associated TCR beta chains in a later analysis were more clonally expanded and had lower generation probabilities. A further reported finding was that TCR beta sequences accurately predicted the HLA-A and HLA-B alleles for most subjects in the first cohort. According to a later analysis, most CMV-associated TCR beta chains appeared to be HLA-restricted, and the HLA associations seemed to be driven largely by CMV exposure. Assigning TCR associations to individual alleles was difficult when HLA alleles, especially DR and DQ, strongly co-occurred. In vitro tests confirmed that a few of the cytomegalovirus-associated TCR beta chains recognize cytomegalovirus antigens. The only immune exposure information available for the cohort was CMV serostatus. According to a later genetic analysis, donors in an Asian-associated ancestry cluster had fewer N-insertions in productive TCRs than the approximately 650-donor mean. In a later analysis, TCR association rates were found to vary across HLA loci, with the most associated TCRs seen for DRB1 alleles and the fewest for HLA-C alleles. Cytomegalovirus status was reported to be diagnosed by the classifier with high specificity and sensitivity in both the original and validation cohorts. Correlated functional status among segregating V segments might reflect linkage disequilibrium, but an unknown experimental factor could not be ruled out.

As concerns this clone: The target of this receptor is not known.

The cohort was made up of under 800 healthy bone marrow donors. Cohort members were all nominally healthy when sampled, although unrecorded immune exposures were likely present. The donor was CMV seronegative and belonged to the group of 352 seronegative cohort members. A peripheral blood sample was collected from each donor, and TCR beta sequencing was performed on peripheral blood mononuclear cells. Genomic DNA was extracted from the blood cell samples with the Qiagen DNeasy Blood Extraction Kit. CDR1 is given as MDHEN and CDR2 as SYDVKM, both from the germline V gene. The germline ends are 16 bases apart after V is trimmed by 5 bases and J by 2 bases. There are 16 amino acids in the CDR3, from cysteine to phenylalanine inclusive. This entry keeps only the CDR3 DNA: 48 bases, framed from base 1.

The chain couples TRBV28 to TRBJ1-5; TRBD1 is perhaps the D gene, given 6 matching bases. Material: PBMCs. This clonotype was sampled from a woman younger than 45 in good health and CMV-seronegative. The CDR3 region reads CASSARGTVRNQPQHF. The bases read TGTGCCAGCAGTGCCAGGGGAACGGTTCGCAATCAGCCCCAGCATTTT.